The clone carrying this T cell receptor (beta chain) was observed a handful of times. The antigen remains unidentified. With a J-beta primer mix and a sample-barcoded 5' primer, a second PCR ran roughly 7 to 11 cycles. TCRdb redid the calling of the 5' RACE reads with MiXCR, one entry per CDR3 protein. Here the sample spans about 1 million distinct CDR3 sequences, 25% being singletons. The data belong to a study of blood T cells in healthy people across ages. Study observations and caveats: Versus aged donors, long-lived donors had higher diversity and more naive CD4+ cells.

Trimming removed 3 bases from V and 12 bases from J, with 19 bases in between. Germline V gives CDR1 SGHRS, CDR2 YFSETQ. The CDR3 length is 14 residues. The same data also went into a second study, on T cells of mothers and their children. That paper states: Each child contributed 2.5 million to 3.5 million TCR beta CDR3 reads, while each mother contributed over 9.5 million.

Source material: blood. The sequence derives from a girl aged 2-10 years in good health. The genes are TRBV5-1 and TRBJ2-1; D is tentatively TRBD1 or TRBD2 (5 bases each). CDR3 sequence: CASSSQMSWGMQFF. The DNA for the CDR3 is TGCGCCAGCAGCTCCCAGATGAGTTGGGGGATGCAGTTCTTC.